The next 23 T cell receptor beta chains were all read from a single sample in a study of blood T cell repertoires in COVID-19. Profiled with immunoSEQ multiplex PCR; TCRdb holds only in-frame clones, not every one. The top ten hold under 6.5% of the sample, which has a few hundred thousand clones, about 85% seen once. Sequenced: PBMCs or T cells enriched from blood (not recorded which). These receptors all stem from a woman aged 25-40 years who had recovered from COVID-19.

The chain combines TRBV28 with TRBJ2-7; 7 bases fit TRBD1. The CDR3 runs 15 residues. CDR1 is MDHEN, CDR2 SYDVKM, per germline. The ends lost 2 bases at V and 7 bases at J; junction bases unmatched: 11. CDR3 bases: TGTGCCAGCAGTTTAGGGACAGCGCGGCTAGAGGAGCAGTACTTC. It encodes CASSLGTARLEEQYF.

The CDR3 DNA reads as TGTGCCAGCTCACCTTTACCAGGTAATGAGCAGTTCTTC. Protein: CASSPLPGNEQFF. The genes are TRBV18 and TRBJ2-1; D gene ambiguous. CDR1 and CDR2 (germline): KGHSH, LQKENI. This CDR3 has 13 residues. Trimming stripped 3 bases from V and 7 bases from J, with 10 bases between. Supplemented by reference TRBV18 and TRBJ2-1, the full variable domain reads NAGVMQNPRHLVRRRGQEARLRCSPMKGHSHVYWYRQLPEEGLKFMVYLQKENIIDESGMPKERFSAEFPKEGPSILRIQQVVRGDSAAYFCASSPLPGNEQFFGPGTRLTVL.

V usage is TRBV30 and J usage is TRBJ1-5; 7 positions agree with TRBD1. This CDR3 is 17 amino acids long. With 2 bases clipped from V and 1 base from J, the junction kept 11 bases outside the gene matches. Germline loops: CDR1 GTSNPN, CDR2 SVGIG (reference sequence). CDR3 region: CAWSTNRGLSSNQPQHF. DNA for the CDR3: TGTGCCTGGAGTACCAACAGGGGATTGAGCAGCAATCAGCCCCAGCATTTT.

The chain employs TRBV9 and TRBJ1-6; D is unresolved. CDR3 length: 15 residues. Germline V CDR1 and CDR2: SGDLS, YYNGEE. V lost 4 bases, J lost 7 bases, and 15 bases lay in between. The CDR3 bases are TGTGCCAGCAGCCCCCGCCCGGGGTCCAATTCACCCCTCCACTTT. Encoded protein: CASSPRPGSNSPLHF.

J is TRBJ2-5 and V is TRBV7-9; 7 nucleotides line up with TRBD1. The CDR3 is made up of 16 amino acids. V was pared by 1 base and J by 0 bases, with 5 bases of the junction left unmatched. The V gene's germline CDR1 is SEHNR and CDR2 FQNEAQ (reference sequence). The CDR3 spells CASSLGVGTDQETQYF. CDR3 DNA sequence: TGTGCCAGCAGCTTAGGAGTTGGGACAGACCAAGAGACCCAGTACTTC.

This sequence joins TRBV5-1 and TRBJ1-6; 7 bases fit TRBD1. The V and J ends lost 4 bases and 5 bases, in that order; junction bases with no gene match: 3. Germline V gives CDR1 SGHRS, CDR2 YFSETQ. The CDR3 runs 14 residues. This CDR3 is CASSGGQNNSPLHF. Here the CDR3 DNA reads TGCGCCAGCAGCGGGGGACAGAATAATTCACCCCTCCACTTT.

This clone was detected only once. The chain recombines TRBV6-2 or TRBV6-3 with TRBJ2-3; 11 bases map to TRBD2. The CDR3 runs 17 residues. Germline-derived CDR1 and CDR2 are MNHEY and SVGEGT. Trimming at V came to 2 bases and at J to 3 bases, leaving 7 bases not matched to a gene. CDR3 DNA: TGTGCCAGCAGTTACCCCTTGGGACTAGCGGAAACAGATACGCAGTATTTT. This codes for CASSYPLGLAETDTQYF.

The genes are TRBV6-5 and TRBJ2-7; 9 bases agree with TRBD1. Germline CDR1 MNHEY, CDR2 SVGAGI. With 4 bases clipped from V and 2 bases from J, the junction kept 9 bases outside the gene matches. The CDR3 is made up of 16 amino acids. The CDR3 DNA follows: TGTGCCAGCAGTTTCCCCCGGGGGACAGGGACCTACGAGCAGTACTTC. Encoded protein: CASSFPRGTGTYEQYF.

The chain recombines TRBV5-5 with TRBJ1-1; perhaps TRBD1 as D (5 bases). Per germline, CDR1 SGHKS and CDR2 YYEKEE (reference sequence). This CDR3 contains 12 residues. Trimming left V 3 bases short and J 5 bases short, with 8 bases between. The CDR3 nucleotides read TGTGCCAGCAGCTGGGGGGATACTGAAGCTTTCTTT. It translates to CASSWGDTEAFF.

The chain has TRBV14 and TRBJ1-1; the D gene is possibly TRBD1 (5 bases). V lost 3 bases and J 1 base, leaving 12 bases between the germline ends. This CDR3 spans 15 amino acids. CDR1 and CDR2 from the germline V gene are SGHDN and FVKESK. CDR3 protein: CASSHFMGGNTEAFF. Here the CDR3 DNA reads TGTGCCAGCAGCCATTTTATGGGGGGGAACACTGAAGCTTTCTTT.

The V gene is TRBV7-9, the J gene TRBJ2-5, with D possibly matching TRBD1 (6 bases). Trimming pared 1 base from V and 2 bases from J, leaving 11 bases between. The CDR3 contains 15 residues. CDR1 SEHNR and CDR2 FQNEAQ come from the germline V gene (reference sequence). The DNA of the CDR3 is TGTGCCAGCAGCTTAGGCAGGGGACAACAAGAGACCCAGTACTTC. Translating gives CASSLGRGQQETQYF.

The V call is TRBV7-8, the J call TRBJ2-3; 8 positions agree with TRBD1. The CDR3 loop spans 16 amino acids. Germline loops: CDR1 SGHVS, CDR2 FQNEAQ. V shed 5 bases, J shed 4 bases, and the junction held 11 bases outside the gene matches. The CDR3 sequence: CASSIWSAGGSDTQYF. Written as DNA, the CDR3 is TGTGCCAGCAGCATCTGGTCGGCAGGGGGCTCAGATACGCAGTATTTT.

The V and J genes are TRBV5-1 and TRBJ2-1, with 8 bases lining up with TRBD1. Losses at the gene ends were 4 bases for V and 7 bases for J; bases not matched to a gene: 7. CDR1 is SGHRS and CDR2 is YFSETQ in the germline V gene. The CDR3 runs to 14 residues. The chain's CDR3 is CASSPGGGGNEQFF. Here the CDR3 DNA reads TGCGCCAGCAGCCCAGGGGGCGGTGGGAATGAGCAGTTCTTC.

This clone was detected a few times. The chain carries TRBV6-5 and TRBJ1-1; D gene ambiguous. The CDR3 has 14 residues. Germline V gene lookup returns CDR1 MNHEY and CDR2 SVGAGI. Trimming left V 4 bases short and J 1 base short, with 10 bases between. The DNA of the CDR3 is TGTGCCAGCAGTTTTGGGCAGGCGAACACTGAAGCTTTCTTT. This sequence encodes CASSFGQANTEAFF.

The chain recombines TRBV15 with TRBJ1-1, with D possibly being TRBD1 (6 bases). CDR1 is LNHNV, CDR2 YYDKDF, per germline (reference sequence). V gave up 0 bases and J gave up 10 bases, with 9 bases separating them. The CDR3 sequence is 12 residues long. The CDR3 loop reads CATSRDLGGAFF. In DNA form, the CDR3 reads TGTGCCACCAGCAGAGATCTAGGGGGAGCTTTCTTT. Combining the CDR3 with reference TRBV15 and TRBJ1-1 gives the whole variable domain DAMVIQNPRYQVTQFGKPVTLSCSQTLNHNVMYWYQQKSSQAPKLLFHYYDKDFNNEADTPDNFQSRRPNTSFCFLDIRSPGLGDTAMYLCATSRDLGGAFFGQGTRLTVV.

The chain couples TRBV18 to TRBJ2-1; the D gene is possibly TRBD2 (7 bases). V lost 4 bases, J lost 3 bases, and 16 bases lay in between. The CDR3 sequence is 16 residues long. Germline lookup yields CDR1 KGHSH and CDR2 LQKENI. CDR3: CASSLPPRGLYNEQFF. The CDR3 DNA is TGTGCCAGCTCACTTCCGCCGCGGGGGCTCTACAATGAGCAGTTCTTC.

The V call is TRBV2, the J call TRBJ2-3; TRBD2 matches at 9 bases. The J segment lost 7 bases and the V segment lost 1 base, leaving 3 bases of the junction unmatched. From germline, CDR1 is SNHLY and CDR2 FYNNEI. The CDR3 consists of 14 residues. As DNA, the CDR3 is TGTGCCAGCAGTGAAGGACTAGCGGAGAATACGCAGTATTTT. It translates to CASSEGLAENTQYF.

This clone appeared a few times. Other DNA sequences of this sample code for an identical CDR3. The chain employs TRBV5-1 and TRBJ1-3; TRBD1 matches at 8 bases. This CDR3 is 15 amino acids long. J was trimmed by 4 bases and V by 4 bases; bases with no gene match: 7. The V gene's germline CDR1 is SGHRS and CDR2 YFSETQ. In DNA, the CDR3 is TGCGCCAGCAGCCCCCCAGGGGGCGAAGGAAACACCATATATTTT. This codes for CASSPPGGEGNTIYF.

The rearrangement links TRBV9 to TRBJ2-2; tentatively, D is TRBD1 (5 bases). The germline CDR1 and CDR2 sequences are SGDLS and YYNGEE. The CDR3 extends over 19 amino acids. The germline V and J ends were trimmed by 4 bases and 2 bases, with 24 bases remaining between them. In DNA, the CDR3 is TGTGCCAGCAGCTTGAACAATGTCAGGGCGATCCTCAACACCGGGGAGCTGTTTTTT. Encoded protein: CASSLNNVRAILNTGELFF.

The rearrangement joins TRBV2 to TRBJ2-3; D might be TRBD1 (5 bases). Germline V gene sequence: CDR1 SNHLY, CDR2 FYNNEI. With 5 bases removed from V and 4 bases from J, the gap between germline ends came to 10 bases. This CDR3 contains 13 residues. The CDR3 loop is CASSTGAADTQYF. CDR3 nucleotides: TGTGCCAGCAGTACTGGGGCCGCAGATACGCAGTATTTT.

This clone has only one observation. The chain has TRBV7-6 and TRBJ2-2; no clear D gene. Germline V gene lookup returns CDR1 SGHVS and CDR2 FNYEAQ. V lost 5 bases and J 6 bases, leaving 13 bases between the germline ends. There are 14 residues in the CDR3. The CDR3 loop is CASSKDPEAGELFF. The CDR3 nucleotides read TGTGCCAGCAGCAAAGACCCCGAGGCCGGGGAGCTGTTTTTT.

The chain carries TRBV25-1 and TRBJ1-4, with TRBD1 identical over 10 bases. Losses at the gene ends were 2 bases for V and 7 bases for J; bases not matched to a gene: 4. Germline lookup yields CDR1 MGHDK and CDR2 SYGVNS. The CDR3 is 15 amino acids. Written as DNA, the CDR3 is TGTGCCAGCAGTGAAGGGACAGGGGTGACTGAAAAACTGTTTTTT. Translating it yields CASSEGTGVTEKLFF.

The V gene is TRBV10-3, the J gene TRBJ1-1; 9 bases are shared with TRBD1. CDR3 length: 17 residues. Trimming removed 3 bases from V and 0 bases from J; junction bases left unmatched: 8. Germline CDR1 and CDR2: ENHRY and SYGVKD. The CDR3: CAISDSGTGFMNTEAFF. The CDR3 DNA reads as TGTGCCATCAGTGACTCCGGGACAGGGTTCATGAACACTGAAGCTTTCTTT.